The sequence of this T cell receptor (beta chain) was determined in a study of T cell repertoires in cytomegalovirus infection. Study at large: A matching HLA type, together with CMV infection, was signaled by public TCR beta signatures.

Trimming removed 5 bases from V and 5 bases from J; junction bases left unmatched: 9. The germline V gene has CDR1 SGHVS and CDR2 FNYEAQ. This CDR3 comprises 15 residues. Study conclusions and caveats: In two of eight donors, the top clonotype was HLA-C-restricted CMV-specific. Of the TCR beta families, the public ones yielded a cumulative frequency that identified carriers of CMV plus the relevant HLA.

This clonotype has at least ten counts. Its antigen is not identified. TCRdb itself ran the reads through MiXCR, one entry per CDR3 protein. Among approximately 550,000 distinct CDR3 sequences listed, approximately 16% were seen once. This receptor was identified in a human donor in good health (CMV status not recorded). Some clones in this sample may be carry-over from other donors' samples. The chain links TRBV7-6 to TRBJ2-1; TRBD1 matches 7 bases. Material for sequencing was CD8+ T cells from PBMCs. CDR3 in DNA: TGTGCCAGCAGCCCTACAGGGGCCCCCCACAATGAGCAGTTCTTC. As protein: CASSPTGAPHNEQFF.